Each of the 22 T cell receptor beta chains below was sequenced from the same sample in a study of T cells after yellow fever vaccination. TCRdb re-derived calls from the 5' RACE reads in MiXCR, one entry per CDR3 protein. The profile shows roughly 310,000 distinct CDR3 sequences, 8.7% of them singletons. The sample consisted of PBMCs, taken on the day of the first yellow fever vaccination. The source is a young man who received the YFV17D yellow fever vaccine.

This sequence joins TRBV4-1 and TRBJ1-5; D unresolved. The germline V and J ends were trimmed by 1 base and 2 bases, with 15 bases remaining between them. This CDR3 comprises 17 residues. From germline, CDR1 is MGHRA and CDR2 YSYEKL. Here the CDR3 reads CASSQGGSLFGNQPQHF. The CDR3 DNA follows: TGCGCCAGCAGCCAAGGAGGGTCCTTATTTGGCAATCAGCCCCAGCATTTT.

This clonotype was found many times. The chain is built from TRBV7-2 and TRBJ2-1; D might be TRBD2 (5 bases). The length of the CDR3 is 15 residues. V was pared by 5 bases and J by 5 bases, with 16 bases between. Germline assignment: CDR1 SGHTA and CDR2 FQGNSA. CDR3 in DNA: TGTGCCAGCAGCCCCGGGTTGCCGGGGAACAATGAGCAGTTCTTC. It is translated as CASSPGLPGNNEQFF. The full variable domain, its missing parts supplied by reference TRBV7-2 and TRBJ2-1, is GAGVSQSPSNKVTEKGKDVELRCDPISGHTALYWYRQSLGQGLEFLIYFQGNSAPDKSGLPSDRFSAERTGGSVSTLTIQRTQQEDSAVYLCASSPGLPGNNEQFFGPGTRLTVL.

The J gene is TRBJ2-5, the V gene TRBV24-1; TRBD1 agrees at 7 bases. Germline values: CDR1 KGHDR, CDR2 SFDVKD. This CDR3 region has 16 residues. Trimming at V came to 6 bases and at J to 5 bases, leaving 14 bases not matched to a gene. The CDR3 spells CATSRRGGQGVETQYF. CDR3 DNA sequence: TGTGCCACCAGTCGCCGGGGTGGGCAGGGGGTGGAGACCCAGTACTTC.

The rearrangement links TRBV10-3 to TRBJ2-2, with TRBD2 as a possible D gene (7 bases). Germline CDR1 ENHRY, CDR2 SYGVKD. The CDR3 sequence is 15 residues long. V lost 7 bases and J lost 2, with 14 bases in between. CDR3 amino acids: CAITGGPINTGELFF. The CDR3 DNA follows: TGTGCCATCACGGGGGGCCCTATTAACACCGGGGAGCTGTTTTTT.

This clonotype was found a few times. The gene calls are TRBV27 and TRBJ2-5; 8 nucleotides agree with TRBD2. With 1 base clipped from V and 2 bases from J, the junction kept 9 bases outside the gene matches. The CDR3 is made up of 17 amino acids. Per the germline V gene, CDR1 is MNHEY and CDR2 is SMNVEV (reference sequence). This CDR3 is CASSLFARGGKQETQYF. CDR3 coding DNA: TGTGCCAGCAGTTTATTCGCCCGGGGGGGGAAACAAGAGACCCAGTACTTC.

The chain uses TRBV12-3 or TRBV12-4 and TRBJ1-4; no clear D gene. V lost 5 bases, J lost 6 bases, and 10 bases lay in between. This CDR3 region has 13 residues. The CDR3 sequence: CASSPAPDEKLFF. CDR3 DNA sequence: TGTGCCAGCAGTCCGGCGCCCGATGAAAAACTGTTTTTT.

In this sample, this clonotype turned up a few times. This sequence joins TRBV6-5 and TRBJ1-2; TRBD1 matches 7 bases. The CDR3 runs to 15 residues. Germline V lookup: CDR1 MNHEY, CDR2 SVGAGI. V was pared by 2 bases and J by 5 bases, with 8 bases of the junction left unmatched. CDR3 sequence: CASSYARDRRYGYTF. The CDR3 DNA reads TGTGCCAGCAGTTACGCCCGGGACAGAAGATATGGCTACACCTTC.

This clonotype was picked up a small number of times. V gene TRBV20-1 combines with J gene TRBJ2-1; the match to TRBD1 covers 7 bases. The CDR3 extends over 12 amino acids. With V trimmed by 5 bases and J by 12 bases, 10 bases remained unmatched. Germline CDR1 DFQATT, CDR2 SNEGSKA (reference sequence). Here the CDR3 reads CSAPSDGTAQFF. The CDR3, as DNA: TGCAGTGCTCCGTCGGACGGGACAGCGCAGTTCTTC.

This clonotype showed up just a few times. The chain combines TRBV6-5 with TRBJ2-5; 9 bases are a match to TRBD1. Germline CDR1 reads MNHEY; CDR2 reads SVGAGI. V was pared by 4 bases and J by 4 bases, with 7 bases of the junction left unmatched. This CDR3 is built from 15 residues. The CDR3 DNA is TGTGCCAGCAGTTTAATACAGGGGGCTGCAGAGACCCAGTACTTC. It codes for CASSLIQGAAETQYF.

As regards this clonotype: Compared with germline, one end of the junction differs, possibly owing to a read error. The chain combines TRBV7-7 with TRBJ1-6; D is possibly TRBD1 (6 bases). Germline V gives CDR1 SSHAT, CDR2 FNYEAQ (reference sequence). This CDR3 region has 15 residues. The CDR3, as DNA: TGTGCTAGCAGCCAAAGTGCCCAGGGGAGTTCACCCCTCCACTTT. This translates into CASSQSAQGSSPLHF.

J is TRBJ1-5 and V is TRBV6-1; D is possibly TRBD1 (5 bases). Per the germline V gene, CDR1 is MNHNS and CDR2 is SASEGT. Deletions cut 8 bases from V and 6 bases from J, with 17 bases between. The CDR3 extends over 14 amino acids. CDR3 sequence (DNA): TGTGCCAGCCGAGCGGGGGGGTTGGGTCAGCCCCAGCATTTT. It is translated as CASRAGGLGQPQHF.

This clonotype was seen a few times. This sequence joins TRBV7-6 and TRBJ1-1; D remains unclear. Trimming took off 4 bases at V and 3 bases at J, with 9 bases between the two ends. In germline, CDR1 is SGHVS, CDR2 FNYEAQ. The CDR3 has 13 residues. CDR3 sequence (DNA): TGTGCCAGCAGCTCCGGGCCGTACACTGAAGCTTTCTTT. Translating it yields CASSSGPYTEAFF.

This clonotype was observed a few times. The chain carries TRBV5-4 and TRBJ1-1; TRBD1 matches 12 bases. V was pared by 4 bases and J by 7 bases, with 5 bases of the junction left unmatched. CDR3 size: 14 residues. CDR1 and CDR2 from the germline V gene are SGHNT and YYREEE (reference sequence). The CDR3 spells CASSAGQGASEAFF. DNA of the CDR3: TGTGCCAGCAGCGCGGGACAGGGGGCTAGTGAAGCTTTCTTT.

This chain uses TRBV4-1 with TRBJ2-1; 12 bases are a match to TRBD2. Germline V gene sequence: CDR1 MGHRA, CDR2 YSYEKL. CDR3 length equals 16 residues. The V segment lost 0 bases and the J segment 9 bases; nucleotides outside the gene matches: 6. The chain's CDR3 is CASSQDSLAGGTEQFF. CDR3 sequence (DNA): TGCGCCAGCAGCCAAGATTCGCTAGCGGGGGGGACTGAGCAGTTCTTC.

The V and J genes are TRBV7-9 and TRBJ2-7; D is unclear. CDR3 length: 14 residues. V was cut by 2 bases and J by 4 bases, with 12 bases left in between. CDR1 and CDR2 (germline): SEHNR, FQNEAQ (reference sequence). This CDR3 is CASSLSGYGYEQYF. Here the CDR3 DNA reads TGTGCCAGCAGCTTATCAGGTTACGGGTACGAGCAGTACTTC. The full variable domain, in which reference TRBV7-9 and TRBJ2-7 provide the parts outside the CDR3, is DTGVSQNPRHKITKRGQNVTFRCDPISEHNRLYWYRQTLGQGPEFLTYFQNEAQLEKSRLLSDRFSAERPKGSFSTLEIQRTEQGDSAMYLCASSLSGYGYEQYFGPGTRLTVT.

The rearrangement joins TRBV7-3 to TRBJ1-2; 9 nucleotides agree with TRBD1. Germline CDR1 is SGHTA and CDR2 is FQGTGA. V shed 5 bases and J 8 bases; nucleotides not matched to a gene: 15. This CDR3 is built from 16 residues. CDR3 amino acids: CASSPEQGALVGGYTF. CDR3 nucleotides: TGTGCCAGCAGCCCGGAACAGGGGGCTCTCGTGGGGGGCTACACCTTC.

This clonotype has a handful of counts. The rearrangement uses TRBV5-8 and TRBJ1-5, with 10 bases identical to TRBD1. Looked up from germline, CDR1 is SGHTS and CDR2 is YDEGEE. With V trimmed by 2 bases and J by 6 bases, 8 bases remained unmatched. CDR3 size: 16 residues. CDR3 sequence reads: CASSFTTGQGFQPQHF. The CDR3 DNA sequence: TGTGCCAGCAGCTTCACCACGGGACAGGGGTTTCAGCCCCAGCATTTT.

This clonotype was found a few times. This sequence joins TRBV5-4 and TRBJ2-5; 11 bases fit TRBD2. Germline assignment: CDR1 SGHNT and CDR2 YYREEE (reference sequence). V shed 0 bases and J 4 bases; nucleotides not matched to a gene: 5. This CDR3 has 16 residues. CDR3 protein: CASSLASSGGSETQYF. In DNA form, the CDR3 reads TGTGCCAGCAGCTTGGCTTCTAGCGGGGGGTCAGAGACCCAGTACTTC.

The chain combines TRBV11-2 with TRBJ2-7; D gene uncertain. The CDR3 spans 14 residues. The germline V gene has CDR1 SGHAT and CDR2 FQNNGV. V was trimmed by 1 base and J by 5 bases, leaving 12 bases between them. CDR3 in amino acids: CASSLASGSHEQYF. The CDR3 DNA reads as TGTGCCAGCAGCTTAGCCTCGGGTAGCCACGAGCAGTACTTC.

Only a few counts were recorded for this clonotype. In DNA form, the CDR3 reads TGTGCCTGGAGTGTAGGGCAGAGTGGCTACACCTTC. Its protein is CAWSVGQSGYTF. This chain uses TRBV30 with TRBJ1-2; D remains unclear. Trimming took 0 bases from V and 7 from J, leaving 9 bases between them. The CDR3 is 12 amino acids. Germline V gene data show CDR1 as GTSNPN and CDR2 as SVGIG (reference sequence).

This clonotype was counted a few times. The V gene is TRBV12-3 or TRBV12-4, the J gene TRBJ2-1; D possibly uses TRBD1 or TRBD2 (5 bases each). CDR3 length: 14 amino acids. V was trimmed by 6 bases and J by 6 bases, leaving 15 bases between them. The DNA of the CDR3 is TGTGCCAGCAGCCTAGGGGACGGAATCAATGAGCAGTTCTTC. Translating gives CASSLGDGINEQFF.

CDR3 sequence: CASSFQGTGMETQYF. The CDR3 region has the DNA TGTGCCAGCAGCTTTCAGGGGACAGGGATGGAGACCCAGTACTTC. The V call is TRBV7-2, the J call TRBJ2-5; 9 bases map to TRBD1. From germline, CDR1 is SGHTA and CDR2 FQGNSA. The CDR3 consists of 15 residues. The ends lost 3 bases at V and 5 bases at J; junction bases unmatched: 7.